The clone carrying this TCR beta chain appeared many times. The antigen is undetermined. The CDR3 length is 15 residues. Germline V gene sequence: CDR1 MNHNS, CDR2 SASEGT. The J segment lost 2 bases and the V segment lost 4 bases, leaving 7 bases of the junction unmatched. RNA transcripts gave rise to amplified TCR beta CDR3 regions. In the first-round RT-PCR of the TCR CDR3, the HTBI primer set was used. One entry per CDR3 protein, called by TCRdb with MiXCR from the multiplex PCR reads. The sample lists about 250,000 distinct CDR3 sequences; about 24% were seen once. The data are from a study of T cells in Graves' hyperthyroidism and ophthalmopathy. For the study at large: Specimen type is peripheral blood, collected at initial diagnosis prior to any treatment. Study observations and caveats: Most thyroid clonotypes that were expanded above 0.001 also turned up in blood. The authors' 13 V-J model separated ophthalmopathy from stable hyperthyroidism. Progression to ophthalmopathy was predicted a median of approximately seven months early.

The sequence was obtained from a woman in her forties with Graves' ophthalmopathy. V usage is TRBV6-1 and J usage is TRBJ2-7, with 8 bases matching TRBD1. The sequenced sample was blood. CDR3 nucleotide sequence: TGTGCCAGCAGTGCCTGGACAGGGATTCCCTACGAGCAGTACTTC. Protein sequence: CASSAWTGIPYEQYF.